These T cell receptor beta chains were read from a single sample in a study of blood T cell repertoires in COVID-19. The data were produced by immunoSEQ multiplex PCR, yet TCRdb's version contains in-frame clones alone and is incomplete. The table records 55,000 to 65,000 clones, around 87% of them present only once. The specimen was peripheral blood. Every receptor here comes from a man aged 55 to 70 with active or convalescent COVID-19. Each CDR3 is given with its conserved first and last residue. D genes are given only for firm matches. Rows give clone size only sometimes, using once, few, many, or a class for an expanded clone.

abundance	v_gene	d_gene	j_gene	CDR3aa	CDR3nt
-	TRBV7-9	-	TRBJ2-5	CASSLDGSTRETQYF	TGTGCCAGCAGCTTAGATGGGAGCACGAGGGAGACCCAGTACTTC
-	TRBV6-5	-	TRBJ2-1	CASSRARSSYNEQFF	TGTGCCAGCAGCAGGGCGAGGAGCTCCTACAATGAGCAGTTCTTC
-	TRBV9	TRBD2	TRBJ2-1	CASSVVASGLNEQFF	TGTGCCAGCAGCGTAGTGGCTAGCGGTCTCAATGAGCAGTTCTTC
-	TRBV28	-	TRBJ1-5	CASSLTAQPQHF	TGTGCCAGCAGTTTGACAGCTCAGCCCCAGCATTTT
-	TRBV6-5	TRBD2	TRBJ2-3	CASRPSGSTDTQYF	TGTGCCAGCAGGCCTAGCGGGAGCACAGATACGCAGTATTTT
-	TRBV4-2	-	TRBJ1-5	CASSHGGGSNQPQHF	TGTGCCAGCAGCCACGGGGGGGGAAGCAATCAGCCCCAGCATTTT
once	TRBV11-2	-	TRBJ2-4	CASSLNPTAAKNIQYF	TGTGCCAGCAGCTTAAACCCGACAGCAGCCAAAAACATTCAGTACTTC
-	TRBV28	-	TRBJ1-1	CASRFRMNTEAFF	TGTGCCAGCAGATTCAGGATGAACACTGAAGCTTTCTTT
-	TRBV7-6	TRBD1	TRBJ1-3	CASSSRDRASGNTIYF	TGTGCCAGCAGCTCCCGGGACAGGGCTTCCGGAAACACCATATATTTT
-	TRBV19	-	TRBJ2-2	CASSIGDFTGELFF	TGTGCCAGTAGTATAGGGGACTTCACCGGGGAGCTGTTTTTT
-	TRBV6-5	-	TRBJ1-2	CASSSPLEGFYGYTF	TGTGCCAGCAGCTCTCCCCTGGAGGGGTTCTATGGCTACACCTTC
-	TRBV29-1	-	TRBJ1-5	CSVAGDGNQPQHF	TGCAGCGTTGCGGGAGATGGCAATCAGCCCCAGCATTTT
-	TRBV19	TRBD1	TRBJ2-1	CASSLRQGDMYNEQFF	TGTGCCAGTAGTCTCCGACAGGGCGACATGTACAATGAGCAGTTCTTC
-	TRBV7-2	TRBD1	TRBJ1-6	CASSVSGGPANSPLHF	TGTGCCAGCAGCGTCTCAGGGGGCCCGGCGAATTCACCCCTCCACTTT
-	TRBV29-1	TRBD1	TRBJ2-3	CSSDRGQTDTQYF	TGCAGCTCGGACAGGGGGCAAACGGATACGCAGTATTTT
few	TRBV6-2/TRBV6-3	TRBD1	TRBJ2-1	CASSPRQGGSYNEQFF	TGTGCCAGCAGCCCAAGACAGGGGGGCTCCTACAATGAGCAGTTCTTC
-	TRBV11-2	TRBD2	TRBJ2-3	CASSLGTVSGRTDTQYF	TGTGCCAGCAGCTTAGGGACGGTTAGCGGGAGAACAGATACGCAGTATTTT
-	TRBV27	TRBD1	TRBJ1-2	CASSSRQPGQGVAYGYTF	TGTGCCAGCAGTTCCAGACAACCCGGACAGGGGGTAGCCTATGGCTACACCTTC
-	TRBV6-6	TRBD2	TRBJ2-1	CASSPNSATSVSSYNEQFF	TGTGCCAGCAGTCCCAATTCAGCTACTAGCGTTAGCTCCTACAATGAGCAGTTCTTC
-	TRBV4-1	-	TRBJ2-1	CASSQVDLVSYNEQFF	TGCGCCAGCAGCCAAGTCGACCTAGTCTCCTACAATGAGCAGTTCTTC
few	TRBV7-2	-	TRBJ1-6	CASSPHSSYNSPLHF	TGTGCCAGCAGCCCGCACAGCTCCTATAATTCACCCCTCCACTTT
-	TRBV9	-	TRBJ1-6	CASSVSDTGNSPLHF	TGTGCCAGCAGCGTATCCGACACGGGGAATTCACCCCTCCACTTT
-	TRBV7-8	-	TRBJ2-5	CASSSTQYRSEVYQETQYF	TGTGCCAGCAGCTCCACCCAATACCGGAGCGAGGTATACCAAGAGACCCAGTACTTC
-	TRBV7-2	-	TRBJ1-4	CASSMDFNEKLFF	TGTGCCAGCAGCATGGACTTTAATGAAAAACTGTTTTTT
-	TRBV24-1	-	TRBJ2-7	CATSVSAGTENYEQYF	TGTGCCACCAGTGTTTCGGCGGGGACAGAAAACTACGAGCAGTACTTC
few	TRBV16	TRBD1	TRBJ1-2	CASQRDRGSNYGYTF	TGTGCCAGCCAACGGGACAGGGGGAGCAACTATGGCTACACCTTC
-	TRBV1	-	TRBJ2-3	CTSSQGGLTSTDTQYF	TGCACCAGCAGCCAAGGGGGACTAACTAGCACAGATACGCAGTATTTT